These T cell receptor beta chains were read from a single sample in a study of a mutant IDH1 vaccine in newly diagnosed glioma. What these receptors recognize is not known. Produced via immunoSEQ multiplex PCR; TCRdb's table is partial and in-frame only. Of about 74,000 clones detected, around 87% appear once; the ten largest clones hold approximately 2%. Sequences were derived from PBMCs, sampled from a glioma patient whose treatment included an IDH1 peptide vaccine. These receptor sequences come from a man aged 30-40 years with glioma. The CDR3 runs from the conserved cysteine through the conserved F or W. A D gene is named only where the DNA matches it firmly. The size entry is marked missing in some rows and otherwise reads once, few, many or a size class.

>.|TRBJ1-5|TRBV2|.
CASSLGGSHSNQPQHF
TGTGCCAGCAGTTTAGGGGGTAGCCATAGCAATCAGCCCCAGCATTTT
>.|TRBJ2-7|TRBV4-2|few
CASSFEGYEQYF
TGTGCCAGCAGCTTTGAGGGCTACGAGCAGTACTTC
>.|TRBJ2-5|TRBV7-2|.
CASSLESHSSGETQYF
TGTGCCAGCAGCTTAGAGTCTCACAGTTCGGGAGAGACCCAGTACTTC
>TRBD2|TRBJ2-7|TRBV9|.
CASSARGGLGEQYF
TGTGCCAGCAGCGCCCGCGGGGGTCTGGGAGAGCAGTACTTC
>.|TRBJ1-2|TRBV9|.
CATRGRHGYTF
TGTGCAACTCGCGGGAGGCATGGCTACACCTTC
>TRBD1|TRBJ1-4|TRBV7-8|.
CASSRGTGLDEKLFF
TGTGCCAGCAGCCGGGGGACAGGGCTGGACGAAAAACTGTTTTTT
>.|TRBJ2-4|TRBV9|once
CASSGGQRGNIQYF
TGTGCCAGCAGCGGAGGACAGCGGGGAAACATTCAGTACTTC
>.|TRBJ2-1|TRBV6-6|.
CASSPERRTTDNEQFF
TGTGCCAGCAGTCCAGAGCGGCGTACTACGGACAATGAGCAGTTCTTC
>TRBD2|TRBJ2-2|TRBV29-1|.
CSVREREVNTGELFF
TGCAGCGTTAGGGAGCGGGAGGTGAACACCGGGGAGCTGTTTTTT
>TRBD2|TRBJ2-5|TRBV9|.
CASSGAPHGGTLQETQYF
TGTGCCAGCAGCGGAGCCCCCCACGGGGGGACCCTCCAAGAGACCCAGTACTTC
>.|TRBJ2-2|TRBV10-3|.
CAIRLTGTPHGELFF
TGTGCCATCAGATTAACCGGGACCCCGCACGGGGAGCTGTTTTTT
>.|TRBJ2-1|TRBV19|.
CASSSGTLSYNEQFF
TGTGCCAGTTCCTCCGGGACACTCTCCTACAATGAGCAGTTCTTC
>.|TRBJ1-6|TRBV6-5|.
CASSRASTSPLHF
TGTGCCAGCAGTCGGGCCAGCACTTCACCCCTCCACTTT
>.|TRBJ2-2|TRBV27|few
CASSFTRVLTGELFF
TGTGCCAGCAGTTTTACTAGGGTGCTTACCGGGGAGCTGTTTTTT
>.|TRBJ2-5|TRBV7-2|.
CASSLSFRYQETQYF
TGTGCCAGCAGCTTAAGTTTTCGGTACCAAGAGACCCAGTACTTC
>.|TRBJ1-4|TRBV7-8|.
CASNHRGATNEKLFF
TGTGCCAGCAACCACCGAGGGGCAACTAATGAAAAACTGTTTTTT
>TRBD1|TRBJ2-2|TRBV28|.
CASSPRDRPPGELFF
TGTGCCAGCAGCCCCCGGGACAGGCCTCCCGGGGAGCTGTTTTTT
>.|TRBJ2-7|TRBV5-6|once
CASSLVQGYEQYF
TGTGCCAGCAGCTTGGTGCAGGGCTACGAGCAGTACTTC
>.|TRBJ1-1|TRBV28|.
CASGRGGEAFF
TGTGCCAGCGGCCGGGGCGGTGAAGCTTTCTTT
>TRBD2|TRBJ2-7|TRBV5-1|.
CASSPGLADLYEQYF
TGCGCCAGCAGCCCGGGACTAGCGGATCTTTACGAGCAGTACTTC
>.|TRBJ2-7|TRBV7-9|.
CASSLFKGQSYEQYF
TGTGCCAGCAGCTTATTTAAGGGTCAGTCCTACGAGCAGTACTTC
>.|TRBJ2-7|TRBV27|.
CASSSRTASYEQYF
TGTGCCAGCAGTTCAAGGACGGCTTCCTACGAGCAGTACTTC
>.|TRBJ2-6|TRBV9|.
CASSVGNSGANVLTF
TGTGCCAGCAGCGTAGGGAACTCTGGGGCCAACGTCCTGACTTTC
>TRBD2|TRBJ2-1|TRBV12-5|.
CASGLTSGNEQFF
TGTGCTAGTGGCCTGACTAGCGGGAATGAGCAGTTCTTC
>.|TRBJ2-7|TRBV18|once
CASSPQARPYEQYF
TGTGCCAGCTCACCACAGGCCCGTCCCTACGAGCAGTACTTC
>.|TRBJ1-1|TRBV5-6|.
CASSFYVRDTEAFF
TGTGCCAGCAGCTTCTACGTAAGGGACACTGAAGCTTTCTTT
>.|TRBJ1-5|TRBV2|.
CASSSGTFQPQHF
TGTGCCAGCAGCTCCGGGACATTCCAGCCCCAGCATTTT
>.|TRBJ2-7|TRBV9|.
CASSLDGGTSYEQYF
TGTGCCAGCAGCCTCGATGGCGGGACCTCCTACGAGCAGTACTTC
>TRBD1|TRBJ2-1|TRBV5-1|once
CASSGGQGAIAYNEQFF
TGCGCCAGCAGCGGAGGACAGGGGGCAATCGCCTACAATGAGCAGTTCTTC
>.|TRBJ1-1|TRBV28|.
CASIGGNTEAFF
TGTGCCAGCATCGGGGGGAACACTGAAGCTTTCTTT
>.|TRBJ1-1|TRBV6-6|few
CASIRTQGTTEAFF
TGTGCCAGCATTAGGACCCAAGGGACCACTGAAGCTTTCTTT
>.|TRBJ2-3|TRBV7-9|once
CASSRSGWATDTQYF
TGTGCCAGCAGCCGGAGCGGATGGGCGACAGATACGCAGTATTTT
>.|TRBJ1-4|TRBV28|.
CASSVSGANEKLFF
TGTGCCAGCAGTGTCTCAGGGGCTAATGAAAAACTGTTTTTT
>.|TRBJ1-5|TRBV29-1|few
CSVRQGLEPQHF
TGCAGCGTGCGGCAGGGCTTGGAGCCCCAGCATTTT
>.|TRBJ1-1|TRBV7-8|.
CASSLAARGNTEAFF
TGTGCCAGCAGCTTAGCCGCAAGGGGGAACACTGAAGCTTTCTTT
>TRBD1|TRBJ2-1|TRBV19|.
CASSIVGRGYDEQFF
TGTGCCAGTAGTATAGTAGGCAGGGGGTACGATGAGCAGTTCTTC
>.|TRBJ1-2|TRBV5-5|.
CASSLGGAQLSHGYTF
TGTGCCAGCAGCTTGGGAGGGGCACAGCTAAGTCATGGCTACACCTTC
>TRBD1|TRBJ2-5|TRBV9|.
CASSVRGLVETQYF
TGTGCCAGCAGCGTTAGGGGGCTGGTGGAGACCCAGTACTTC
>TRBD1|TRBJ2-1|TRBV7-8|.
CASSFGQGVRNEQFF
TGTGCCAGCAGCTTCGGACAGGGAGTAAGGAATGAGCAGTTCTTC
>.|TRBJ1-2|TRBV6-1|.
CASTGGAGASYGYTF
TGTGCCAGCACGGGGGGGGCAGGGGCCTCCTATGGCTACACCTTC
>.|TRBJ1-2|TRBV9|.
CASSVVGESSGYTF
TGTGCCAGCAGCGTAGTAGGAGAAAGCTCTGGCTACACCTTC